This T cell receptor beta chain originates from a study of T cell responses to AZD1222 COVID-19 vaccine. Study at large: Researchers grouped second doses given at about 4 or about 12 weeks into one pool.

Clones were sequenced by immunoSEQ multiplex PCR, and TCRdb holds only the in-frame ones, with some missing. The sample consists of 150,000 to 200,000 clones, approximately 90% of them appearing once. The junction had 13 bases not matched to a gene; V was cut back by 3 bases and J by 5 bases. This CDR3 has 16 residues. CDR1 and CDR2 (germline): SGHNT, YYREEE (reference sequence). On this clone: Its antigen remains unidentified.

Study-level results: Close to half of all spike-specific TCRs reportedly target regions of the variants that are unmutated. Spike was spanned by vaccine-associated CD4 TCRs, with dominance at 160-218 and 743-854. The study sampled repertoires only after the peak T cell response.

The input for sequencing was peripheral blood, taken on day 0 of AZD1222 vaccination. V usage is TRBV5-4 and J usage is TRBJ2-5; 7 bases align to TRBD2. The receptor was isolated from an adult in good health. The CDR3 sequence is CASSSWARLARETQYF. In DNA form, the CDR3 reads TGTGCCAGCAGCTCGTGGGCTAGACTAGCTCGGGAGACCCAGTACTTC.